These T cell receptor beta chains were read from a single sample in a study of blood T cell repertoires in COVID-19. Using immunoSEQ multiplex PCR, the repertoire was profiled, and TCRdb retains in-frame clones only, with some absent. The sample carries about 59,000 clones, roughly three quarters recorded once. Sequenced input: peripheral blood. These receptors were collected from a woman in her seventies with acute or convalescent COVID-19. Both conserved end residues are part of each CDR3. A D gene is named only where the DNA matches it firmly. Size is stated for part of the rows, as once, few or many counts, or as a class when the clone is expanded.

size: -
V: TRBV24-1
D: TRBD1
J: TRBJ1-1
CDR3: CATSEEGRGQMVDTEAFF
DNA: TGTGCCACCAGTGAGGAAGGCAGGGGGCAAATGGTGGACACTGAAGCTTTCTTT

size: -
V: TRBV4-1
D: TRBD2
J: TRBJ2-5
CDR3: CASSPRGTSGGEQETQYF
DNA: TGCGCCAGCAGCCCCCGAGGGACTAGCGGGGGGGAGCAAGAGACCCAGTACTTC

size: -
V: TRBV18
D: -
J: TRBJ2-5
CDR3: CASSPPLETQYF
DNA: TGTGCCAGCTCACCACCCCTGGAGACCCAGTACTTC

size: -
V: TRBV2
D: -
J: TRBJ1-4
CDR3: CASSYSSLATNEKLFF
DNA: TGTGCCAGCAGTTACTCATCACTAGCAACTAATGAAAAACTGTTTTTT

size: -
V: TRBV18
D: -
J: TRBJ2-5
CDR3: CASSPIRGETQYF
DNA: TGTGCCAGCTCACCTATCAGGGGAGAGACCCAGTACTTC

size: few
V: TRBV27
D: -
J: TRBJ2-4
CDR3: CASRDRTGSAKNIQYF
DNA: TGTGCCAGCAGAGACCGAACAGGGTCAGCCAAAAACATTCAGTACTTC

size: -
V: TRBV19
D: TRBD1
J: TRBJ2-7
CDR3: CASSFGTGGYEQYF
DNA: TGTGCCAGTAGTTTTGGGACAGGGGGCTACGAGCAGTACTTC

size: -
V: TRBV7-8
D: -
J: TRBJ2-4
CDR3: CASSAVGGGFAKNIQYF
DNA: TGTGCCAGCAGCGCCGTAGGGGGGGGCTTTGCCAAAAACATTCAGTACTTC

size: -
V: TRBV9
D: -
J: TRBJ1-1
CDR3: CASSPGLGANTEAFF
DNA: TGTGCCAGCAGCCCCGGCTTAGGGGCGAACACTGAAGCTTTCTTT

size: -
V: TRBV3-1/TRBV3-2
D: TRBD2
J: TRBJ2-7
CDR3: CASSPQRGGAYEQYF
DNA: TGTGCCAGCAGTCCCCAGCGGGGGGGCGCCTACGAGCAGTACTTC

size: -
V: TRBV19
D: -
J: TRBJ2-7
CDR3: CASSMVFGGYEQYF
DNA: TGTGCCAGTAGTATGGTTTTCGGGGGCTACGAGCAGTACTTC

size: -
V: TRBV21-1
D: -
J: TRBJ2-7
CDR3: CASSLCPAGPHDSSYEQYF
DNA: TGTGCCAGCAGCCTCTGTCCAGCGGGTCCTCATGATAGCTCCTACGAGCAGTACTTC

size: -
V: TRBV10-3
D: -
J: TRBJ2-3
CDR3: CAINEGGLGGYTQYF
DNA: TGTGCCATCAATGAGGGCGGCCTAGGGGGTTATACGCAGTATTTT

size: -
V: TRBV19
D: -
J: TRBJ2-1
CDR3: CASSSPGGYNEQFF
DNA: TGTGCCAGTAGTAGCCCCGGGGGCTACAATGAGCAGTTCTTC

size: -
V: TRBV5-1
D: TRBD1
J: TRBJ1-1
CDR3: CASSFDRDTEAFF
DNA: TGCGCCAGCAGCTTCGACAGGGACACTGAAGCTTTCTTT

size: -
V: TRBV19
D: -
J: TRBJ1-2
CDR3: CASNTPGRVHGYTF
DNA: TGTGCCAGTAACACCCCTGGCAGGGTCCATGGCTACACCTTC

size: -
V: TRBV11-2
D: TRBD2
J: TRBJ2-5
CDR3: CASSFRTGGETQYF
DNA: TGTGCCAGCAGCTTCAGGACGGGGGGTGAGACCCAGTACTTC

size: few
V: TRBV6-5
D: -
J: TRBJ2-1
CDR3: CASRADSSYNEQFF
DNA: TGTGCCAGCAGAGCCGACAGCTCCTACAATGAGCAGTTCTTC

size: -
V: TRBV7-8
D: TRBD2
J: TRBJ2-1
CDR3: CASSSGTSVGEQFF
DNA: TGTGCCAGCAGCTCAGGGACTAGCGTCGGCGAGCAGTTCTTC

size: -
V: TRBV13
D: TRBD2
J: TRBJ2-7
CDR3: CASSLKTSGGYPYEQYF
DNA: TGTGCCAGCAGCTTAAAAACTAGCGGGGGGTACCCCTACGAGCAGTACTTC

size: -
V: TRBV6-2/TRBV6-3
D: -
J: TRBJ1-2
CDR3: CASSFGALLGYTF
DNA: TGTGCCAGCAGTTTTGGGGCTTTGCTTGGCTACACCTTC

size: few
V: TRBV7-9
D: TRBD1
J: TRBJ1-4
CDR3: CASSPSTGKATNEKLFF
DNA: TGTGCCAGCAGCCCCTCGACAGGGAAGGCAACTAATGAAAAACTGTTTTTT

size: once
V: TRBV6-1
D: TRBD2
J: TRBJ2-5
CDR3: CASSATSGAIFPKTQYF
DNA: TGTGCCAGCAGTGCTACTAGCGGGGCTATCTTTCCAAAGACCCAGTACTTC

size: once
V: TRBV29-1
D: TRBD1
J: TRBJ1-1
CDR3: CSVHRGTEAFF
DNA: TGCAGCGTACACAGGGGTACCGAAGCTTTCTTT

size: -
V: TRBV7-9
D: TRBD2
J: TRBJ2-1
CDR3: CATKRGGAFNEQFF
DNA: TGTGCCACCAAACGCGGGGGGGCCTTCAATGAGCAGTTCTTC

size: -
V: TRBV10-3
D: -
J: TRBJ1-1
CDR3: CAINQGGNTEAFF
DNA: TGTGCCATCAACCAGGGCGGAAACACTGAAGCTTTCTTT

size: -
V: TRBV7-2
D: -
J: TRBJ2-3
CDR3: CASSLNPRKIASTDTQYF
DNA: TGTGCCAGCAGCTTAAACCCGCGAAAGATTGCTAGCACAGATACGCAGTATTTT

size: -
V: TRBV7-2
D: TRBD2
J: TRBJ2-3
CDR3: CASRAVLAGGLDTQYF
DNA: TGTGCCAGCAGGGCAGTGCTAGCGGGGGGGCTAGATACGCAGTATTTT

size: -
V: TRBV5-1
D: TRBD1
J: TRBJ1-2
CDR3: CASSLSGQGIGGYTF
DNA: TGCGCCAGCAGCTTGTCGGGACAGGGGATCGGTGGCTACACCTTC

size: few
V: TRBV25-1
D: -
J: TRBJ1-2
CDR3: CASKVKSEVVYGYTF
DNA: TGTGCCAGCAAGGTTAAGTCGGAGGTTGTCTATGGCTACACCTTC

size: once
V: TRBV6-5
D: -
J: TRBJ2-7
CDR3: CASSRRDSDYEQYF
DNA: TGTGCCAGCAGTCGGCGGGACTCAGACTACGAGCAGTACTTC

size: -
V: TRBV3-1/TRBV3-2
D: -
J: TRBJ1-3
CDR3: CASSQENTGGTIYF
DNA: TGTGCCAGCAGCCAAGAAAACACTGGAGGCACCATATATTTT

size: -
V: TRBV6-2/TRBV6-3
D: -
J: TRBJ2-3
CDR3: CASSKGELTDTQYF
DNA: TGTGCCAGCAGTAAGGGGGAACTCACAGATACGCAGTATTTT

size: -
V: TRBV5-1
D: -
J: TRBJ2-2
CDR3: CASSLAQVEGTGELFF
DNA: TGCGCCAGCAGCTTGGCACAGGTGGAGGGAACCGGGGAGCTGTTTTTT

size: -
V: TRBV10-3
D: TRBD1
J: TRBJ2-6
CDR3: CAISADRGTRLSGANVLTF
DNA: TGTGCCATCAGTGCAGACAGGGGGACCCGATTATCTGGGGCCAACGTCCTGACTTTC

size: -
V: TRBV7-2
D: -
J: TRBJ2-3
CDR3: CASSLAGGADTQYF
DNA: TGTGCCAGCAGCTTAGCGGGGGGTGCGGATACGCAGTATTTT

size: -
V: TRBV4-3
D: -
J: TRBJ1-6
CDR3: CASSQDFGSYNSPLHF
DNA: TGCGCCAGCAGCCAAGATTTCGGCTCCTATAATTCACCCCTCCACTTT

size: -
V: TRBV11-3
D: -
J: TRBJ2-5
CDR3: CASSLTTSTKTQYF
DNA: TGTGCCAGCAGCCTAACCACTAGTACTAAGACCCAGTACTTC

size: once
V: TRBV7-8
D: TRBD1
J: TRBJ2-7
CDR3: CASSLDGTVRYEQYF
DNA: TGTGCCAGCAGCTTGGACGGGACAGTTCGCTACGAGCAGTACTTC

size: once
V: TRBV7-2
D: TRBD1
J: TRBJ1-2
CDR3: CASSSAQGAGGYTF
DNA: TGTGCCAGCAGCTCCGCACAGGGGGCGGGAGGCTACACCTTC